This T cell receptor beta chain originates from a study of blood T cell repertoires in COVID-19. Study summary: Samples representing acute and convalescent COVID-19 were sourced from the United States, Italy and Spain. Sources were T cells, B-cell-depleted T cells, or PBMCs; the material itself was cDNA or gDNA.

Deletions cut 2 bases from V and 2 bases from J, with 6 bases between. The CDR3 has 12 residues. Germline loops: CDR1 GTSNPN, CDR2 SVGIG (reference sequence). Donors in Cohort 3 who had recovered were those with two negative PCRs, healthcare professional clearance, or resolution of their symptoms. How the authors handled the data: Quantification of nucleated cells was approximated via reference gene primer amplification. The data were produced by immunoSEQ multiplex PCR, yet TCRdb's version contains in-frame clones alone and is incomplete. Clone size and the V and J calls come from that table; the DNA yielded D and trimming. The sample lists 150,000 to 200,000 clones, 70% to 90% occurring once.

Sequenced: PBMCs or T cells enriched from blood (not recorded which). The origin of this receptor is a man aged 40-49 years who had recovered from COVID-19. The genes are TRBV30 and TRBJ1-1; D gene unclear. CDR3 bases: TGTGCCTGGAGTATCGGTAACACTGAAGCTTTCTTT. Its translation is CAWSIGNTEAFF.